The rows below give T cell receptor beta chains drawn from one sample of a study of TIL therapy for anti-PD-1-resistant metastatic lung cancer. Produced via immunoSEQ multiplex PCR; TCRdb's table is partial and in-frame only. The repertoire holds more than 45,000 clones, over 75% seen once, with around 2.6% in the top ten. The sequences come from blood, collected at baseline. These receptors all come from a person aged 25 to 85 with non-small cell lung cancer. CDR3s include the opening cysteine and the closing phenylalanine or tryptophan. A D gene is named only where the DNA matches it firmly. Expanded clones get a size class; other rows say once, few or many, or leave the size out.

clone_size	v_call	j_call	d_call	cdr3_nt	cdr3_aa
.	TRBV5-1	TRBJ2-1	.	TGCGCCAGCAGCTTGGAGCGGAGCGCGGAGCAGTTCTTC	CASSLERSAEQFF
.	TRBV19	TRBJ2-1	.	TGTGCCAGTAGTATCGAGGGGTTCGGGGAGCAGTTCTTC	CASSIEGFGEQFF
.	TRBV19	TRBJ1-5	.	TGTGCCAGTAGCCGTTCCGCTACAGATAGCAATCAGCCCCAGCATTTT	CASSRSATDSNQPQHF
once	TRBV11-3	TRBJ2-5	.	TGTGCCAGCAGCTCTCATCGGGGGAGCGAGACCCAGTACTTC	CASSSHRGSETQYF
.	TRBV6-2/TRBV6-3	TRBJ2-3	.	TGTGCCAGCAGTTCTAGGACTCGCGATACGCAGTATTTT	CASSSRTRDTQYF
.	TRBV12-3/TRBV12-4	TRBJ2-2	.	TGTGCTCTCCAGCGGGTGAACACCGGGGAGCTGTTTTTT	CALQRVNTGELFF
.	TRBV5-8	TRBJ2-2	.	TGTGCCAGCAGCTTCAGAGACACCAACACCGGGGAGCTGTTTTTT	CASSFRDTNTGELFF
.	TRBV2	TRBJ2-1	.	TGTGCCAGCAGTCCCTACAATGAGCAGTTCTTC	CASSPYNEQFF
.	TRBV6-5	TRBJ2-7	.	TGTGCCAGCAGTCAATCCGGGAGATCCTACGAGCAGTACTTC	CASSQSGRSYEQYF
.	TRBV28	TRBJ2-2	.	TGTGCCAGCAGTTCCCGGCGGGGCACCGGGGAGCTGTTTTTT	CASSSRRGTGELFF
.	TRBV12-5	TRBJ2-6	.	TGTGCTAGTGGTTTCTATAGGTGGGCCTCTGGGGCCAACGTCCTGACTTTC	CASGFYRWASGANVLTF
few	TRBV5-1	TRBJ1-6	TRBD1	TGCGCCAGCAGCGGGACAGGGGTTTATAATTCACCCCTCCACTTT	CASSGTGVYNSPLHF